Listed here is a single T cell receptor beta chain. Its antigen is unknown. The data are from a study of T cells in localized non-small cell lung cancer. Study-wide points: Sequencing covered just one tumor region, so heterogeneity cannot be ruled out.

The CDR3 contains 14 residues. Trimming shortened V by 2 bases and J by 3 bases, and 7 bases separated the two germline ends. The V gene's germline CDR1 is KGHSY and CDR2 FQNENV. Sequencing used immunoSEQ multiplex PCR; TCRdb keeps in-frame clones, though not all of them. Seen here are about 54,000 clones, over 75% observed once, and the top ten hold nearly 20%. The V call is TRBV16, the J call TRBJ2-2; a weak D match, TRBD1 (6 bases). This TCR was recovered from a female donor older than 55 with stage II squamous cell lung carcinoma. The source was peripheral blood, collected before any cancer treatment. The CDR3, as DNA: TGTGCCAGCAGCCAAAACAGGGACACCGGGGAGCTGTTTTTT. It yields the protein CASSQNRDTGELFF.